This T cell receptor beta chain was sequenced during a study of blood T cell repertoires in COVID-19. Overall study context: The samples span acute and convalescent COVID-19 from the United States, Italy and Spain. T cells, B-cell-depleted T cells, or PBMCs supplied cDNA or gDNA.

Under the authors' procedure: Amplification from reference gene primers served as the basis for estimated nucleated cell counts. The method was immunoSEQ multiplex PCR; TCRdb's version includes in-frame clones alone and lacks a portion of them. That table gives V, J and clone size, and the DNA gave D and trimming. The sample has about 300,000 clones, around 87% seen once. The CDR3 has 15 amino acids. From germline, CDR1 is MNHNY and CDR2 SVGAGI (reference sequence). The trim removed 2 bases at V and 2 bases at J, leaving 5 bases unmatched. Sequencing was done on a sample of peripheral blood. This sequence joins TRBV6-6 and TRBJ1-1, with 7 bases matching TRBD1. This TCR was recovered from a young man with active or convalescent COVID-19. The CDR3 here is CASSYPWDRNTEAFF. CDR3 nucleotide sequence: TGTGCCAGCAGTTACCCATGGGACAGAAACACTGAAGCTTTCTTT.